These 17 T cell receptor beta chains came from one sample sequenced in a study of blood T cell repertoires in COVID-19. Sequencing was performed with immunoSEQ multiplex PCR; in TCRdb, only in-frame clones are kept and a portion is missing. This table has roughly 140,000 clones, around 85% appearing once. The sequencing sample was made of peripheral blood. The receptors shown here come from a woman in her fifties or sixties with COVID-19, enrolled during active disease.

This chain connects TRBV19 to TRBJ1-1, with D unresolved. The germline gives CDR1 LNHDA, CDR2 SQIVND (reference sequence). The CDR3 sequence is 14 residues long. Trimming pared 6 bases from V and 4 bases from J, leaving 15 bases between. CDR3 region: CASSRRRESTEAFF. DNA of the CDR3: TGTGCCAGTAGCCGGAGGAGGGAAAGCACTGAAGCTTTCTTT.

V usage is TRBV27 and J usage is TRBJ1-2, with no clear D. CDR3 length: 16 amino acids. V lost 4 bases to trimming and J lost 2 bases, with 17 bases between them. Germline V CDR1 and CDR2: MNHEY, SMNVEV (reference sequence). For the CDR3, the DNA is TGTGCCAGCAGTTCGGTTCTCCGAGGAAACAACTATGGCTACACCTTC. Amino acid sequence: CASSSVLRGNNYGYTF.

This clone was recorded a few times. The rearrangement uses TRBV27 and TRBJ1-1; D is unclear. Germline CDR1 is MNHEY and CDR2 is SMNVEV (reference sequence). CDR3 length equals 11 residues. V was cut by 8 bases and J by 6 bases, with 10 bases left in between. The chain's CDR3 is CASPPRAEAFF. The CDR3 coding sequence is TGTGCCAGCCCCCCCCGGGCTGAAGCTTTCTTT.

The rearrangement links TRBV19 to TRBJ1-1; a weak D match, TRBD1 (5 bases). Germline V gene data show CDR1 as LNHDA and CDR2 as SQIVND (reference sequence). CDR3 length equals 16 residues. The V and J ends lost 7 bases and 5 bases respectively, with 23 bases between them. The CDR3 nucleotides are TGTGCCAGTACCCCCGCCAGGGACTTATTCGGGACTGAAGCTTTCTTT. Translated: CASTPARDLFGTEAFF. The variable domain in full, completed from reference TRBV19 and TRBJ1-1, reads DGGITQSPKYLFRKEGQNVTLSCEQNLNHDAMYWYRQDPGQGLRLIYYSQIVNDFQKGDIAEGYSVSREKKESFPLTVTSAQKNPTAFYLCASTPARDLFGTEAFFGQGTRLTVV.

A single count supports this clone. The J gene is TRBJ2-7, the V gene TRBV19, with D possibly matching TRBD1 (5 bases). Trimming took off 5 bases at V and 2 bases at J, with 19 bases between the two ends. CDR3 length equals 16 residues. Germline values: CDR1 LNHDA, CDR2 SQIVND (reference sequence). The CDR3 region has the DNA TGTGCCAGTAGTTCACTCCCGGCGACAGAGGCCTACGAGCAGTACTTC. As protein: CASSSLPATEAYEQYF.

The CDR3 here is CASGEDLALYTEAFF. CDR3 bases: TGTGCCAGTGGAGAAGACCTCGCTTTATACACTGAAGCTTTCTTT. This chain links TRBV19 with TRBJ1-1; D call uncertain. CDR3 length: 15 amino acids. V dropped 8 bases and J dropped 3 bases, with 19 bases sitting between them. Germline V gene sequence: CDR1 LNHDA, CDR2 SQIVND (reference sequence). The full variable domain, rest sourced from reference TRBV19 and TRBJ1-1, is DGGITQSPKYLFRKEGQNVTLSCEQNLNHDAMYWYRQDPGQGLRLIYYSQIVNDFQKGDIAEGYSVSREKKESFPLTVTSAQKNPTAFYLCASGEDLALYTEAFFGQGTRLTVV.

This clone was observed once. The rearrangement links TRBV29-1 to TRBJ2-2, with TRBD2 matching over 15 bases. This CDR3 is 18 amino acids long. J lost 0 bases, V lost 2 bases, and 4 bases had no gene match. Germline V gives CDR1 SQVTM, CDR2 ANQGSEA. CDR3 in amino acids: CSVEPGLAGGTNTGELFF. The DNA of the CDR3 is TGCAGCGTTGAACCTGGACTAGCGGGGGGGACGAACACCGGGGAGCTGTTTTTT.

CDR3 sequence: CASSDSWAGTSGYTF. DNA for the CDR3: TGTGCCAGCAGTGACTCGTGGGCAGGGACTAGCGGCTACACCTTC. The gene calls are TRBV6-4 and TRBJ1-2; a weak D match, TRBD1 (5 bases). V was clipped by 0 bases and J by 8 bases, with 16 bases between them. This CDR3 is built from 15 residues. The germline gives CDR1 MRHNA, CDR2 SNTAGT.

This clone was seen only once. CDR3 amino acids: CASRGGRSSYEQYF. As DNA, the CDR3 is TGTGCCAGCAGAGGGGGCCGAAGCTCCTACGAGCAGTACTTC. The gene calls are TRBV27 and TRBJ2-7; TRBD1 matches 7 bases. Trimming at V came to 6 bases and at J to 0 bases, leaving 5 bases not matched to a gene. Germline V gene lookup returns CDR1 MNHEY and CDR2 SMNVEV (reference sequence). The CDR3 has 14 amino acids.

The chain uses TRBV4-3 and TRBJ1-1, with a weak D call TRBD1 (6 bases). Deletions cut 0 bases from V and 4 bases from J, with 15 bases between. The germline V gene encodes CDR1 LGHNA and CDR2 YSLEER. The length of the CDR3 is 16 residues. The CDR3 DNA follows: TGCGCCAGCAGCCAAGATTGGGGTGGGGGCGTCACTGAAGCTTTCTTT. As protein: CASSQDWGGGVTEAFF.

V is TRBV10-3 and J is TRBJ1-1; a possible D gene is TRBD1 (6 bases). With 8 bases removed from V and 4 bases from J, the gap between germline ends came to 11 bases. The CDR3 is made up of 12 amino acids. Germline CDR1 ENHRY, CDR2 SYGVKD. As DNA, the CDR3 is TGTGCCATCCGGCAAGGGGGCACTGAAGCTTTCTTT. Translating it yields CAIRQGGTEAFF.

The gene calls are TRBV5-1 and TRBJ1-2; the match to TRBD1 covers 7 bases. This CDR3 contains 13 residues. In germline, CDR1 is SGHRS, CDR2 YFSETQ. Trimming at V came to 0 bases and at J to 8 bases, leaving 4 bases not matched to a gene. The CDR3 DNA sequence: TGCGCCAGCAGCTTGGGAGACAGGGCAGGCTACACCTTC. Translation: CASSLGDRAGYTF.

The chain combines TRBV9 with TRBJ1-1; D is perhaps TRBD1 (5 bases). The CDR3 contains 14 residues. V gave up 4 bases and J gave up 4 bases, with 14 bases separating them. Per germline, CDR1 SGDLS and CDR2 YYNGEE. CDR3 residues: CASSPMEGFTEAFF. The CDR3 DNA reads as TGTGCCAGCAGCCCGATGGAGGGGTTCACTGAAGCTTTCTTT.

The chain combines TRBV30 with TRBJ2-7; no reliable D call. The CDR3 has 12 amino acids. V was shortened by 5 bases and J by 5 bases, with 13 bases between the two germline ends. Germline CDR1 is GTSNPN and CDR2 is SVGIG (reference sequence). The CDR3 nucleotides read TGTGCCTGGGCAAGATTCTCGGACGAGCAGTACTTC. The encoded protein is CAWARFSDEQYF.

V gene TRBV11-2 combines with J gene TRBJ1-1; D is undetermined. Germline values: CDR1 SGHAT, CDR2 FQNNGV. There are 15 residues in the CDR3. V lost 0 bases, J lost 1 base, and 9 bases lay in between. The CDR3 sequence is CASSLDLDWNTEAFF. CDR3 nucleotides: TGTGCCAGCAGCTTAGATCTGGACTGGAACACTGAAGCTTTCTTT.

The genes are TRBV3-1 (or the pseudogene TRBV3-2) and TRBJ1-1, with D maybe TRBD1 (6 bases). Germline V gene lookup returns CDR1 LGHDT and CDR2 YNNKEL (reference sequence). V was shortened by 1 base and J by 6 bases, with 18 bases between the two germline ends. There are 16 residues in the CDR3. CDR3 sequence (DNA): TGTGCCAGCAGCCAAGCGGGGGGAGGGGGGTTTGCTGAAGCTTTCTTT. Encoded protein: CASSQAGGGGFAEAFF.

Only one count was recorded for this clone. The rearrangement links TRBV11-1 to TRBJ2-2, with 10 nucleotides matching TRBD1. CDR3 length equals 15 residues. Trimming took 5 bases from V and 5 from J; bases not matched to a gene: 5. Germline loops: CDR1 SGHAT, CDR2 FQDESV (reference sequence). DNA for the CDR3: TGTGCCAGCAGCAAGACAGGGGGCGCGACCGGGGAGCTGTTTTTT. Its translation is CASSKTGGATGELFF.